A selection of T cell receptor beta chains follows, all from one sample in a study of CD8+CD57+ T cells in acquired aplastic anemia. TCRdb re-called the reads with MiXCR, one entry per CDR3 protein. Of under 350,000 distinct CDR3 sequences in the sample, 55% to 65% were seen once. Sequencing was performed on sorted CD4+, CD8+, or CD8+CD57+ T cells (not recorded which) from PBMCs. The source is a human donor with severe aplastic anemia or a healthy control (not recorded which). Both conserved end residues are part of each CDR3. A D gene is named only where the DNA matches it firmly. Part of the rows lack a size; the others show once, few, many or a class for expanded clones.

abundance: .; j_gene: TRBJ1-1; d_gene: TRBD1; v_gene: TRBV15; CDR3aa: CATSRGTVEAFF; CDR3nt: TGTGCCACCAGCAGGGGGACAGTCGAAGCTTTCTTT
abundance: .; j_gene: TRBJ2-7; d_gene: .; v_gene: TRBV12-3/TRBV12-4; CDR3aa: CASSSDRRSSYEQYF; CDR3nt: TGTGCCAGCAGTTCGGACCGACGGAGCTCCTACGAGCAGTACTTC
abundance: many; j_gene: TRBJ1-1; d_gene: TRBD1; v_gene: TRBV6-5; CDR3aa: CASSYTRGTEAFF; CDR3nt: TGTGCCAGCAGCTATACCAGGGGGACTGAAGCTTTCTTT
abundance: .; j_gene: TRBJ2-7; d_gene: TRBD2; v_gene: TRBV12-3/TRBV12-4; CDR3aa: CASSQASGASYEQYF; CDR3nt: TGTGCCAGCAGCCAGGCCAGCGGGGCTTCCTACGAGCAGTACTTC
abundance: .; j_gene: TRBJ2-5; d_gene: .; v_gene: TRBV7-6; CDR3aa: CASSLGGTLQETQYF; CDR3nt: TGTGCCAGCAGCTTAGGGGGGACCTTACAAGAGACCCAGTACTTC
abundance: .; j_gene: TRBJ1-1; d_gene: TRBD1; v_gene: TRBV20-1; CDR3aa: CSAWGQANTEAFF; CDR3nt: TGCAGTGCGTGGGGACAGGCGAACACTGAAGCTTTCTTT
abundance: .; j_gene: TRBJ2-3; d_gene: TRBD2; v_gene: TRBV20-1; CDR3aa: CSSELAGLADTQYF; CDR3nt: TGCAGTTCTGAGCTAGCGGGGTTGGCAGATACGCAGTATTTT
abundance: .; j_gene: TRBJ2-1; d_gene: TRBD2; v_gene: TRBV19; CDR3aa: CASSIRAGTSGTLGEQFF; CDR3nt: TGTGCCAGTAGTATAAGGGCCGGGACTAGCGGGACCTTGGGTGAGCAGTTCTTC
abundance: .; j_gene: TRBJ1-3; d_gene: .; v_gene: TRBV20-1; CDR3aa: CSAQVTVRNTIYF; CDR3nt: TGCAGTGCTCAAGTGACAGTAAGAAACACCATATATTTT
abundance: once; j_gene: TRBJ1-5; d_gene: TRBD1; v_gene: TRBV20-1; CDR3aa: CSASSPSGQVQPQHF; CDR3nt: TGCAGTGCTAGTTCCCCATCGGGACAGGTTCAGCCCCAGCATTTT
abundance: many; j_gene: TRBJ1-1; d_gene: .; v_gene: TRBV9; CDR3aa: CASSVGSLGNTEAFF; CDR3nt: TGTGCCAGCAGCGTAGGGAGTCTCGGGAACACTGAAGCTTTCTTT
abundance: .; j_gene: TRBJ2-3; d_gene: .; v_gene: TRBV10-1; CDR3aa: CASTGTRKDGTQYF; CDR3nt: TGCGCCAGCACCGGGACACGGAAGGATGGGACGCAGTATTTT
abundance: .; j_gene: TRBJ1-4; d_gene: .; v_gene: TRBV19; CDR3aa: CASSIMENEKLFF; CDR3nt: TGTGCCAGTAGTATCATGGAAAATGAAAAACTGTTTTTT
abundance: .; j_gene: TRBJ1-6; d_gene: .; v_gene: TRBV12-5; CDR3aa: CASGPYNSPLHF; CDR3nt: TGTGCTAGTGGCCCCTATAATTCACCCCTCCACTTT
abundance: many; j_gene: TRBJ1-2; d_gene: TRBD1; v_gene: TRBV2; CDR3aa: CASPGQGMGGYTF; CDR3nt: TGTGCCAGCCCCGGACAGGGGATGGGTGGCTACACCTTC
abundance: .; j_gene: TRBJ2-6; d_gene: .; v_gene: TRBV9; CDR3aa: CASSDRIGANVLTF; CDR3nt: TGTGCCAGCAGCGACAGGATTGGGGCCAACGTCCTGACTTTC
abundance: many; j_gene: TRBJ1-2; d_gene: .; v_gene: TRBV5-6; CDR3aa: CASSLREVHGYTF; CDR3nt: TGTGCCAGCAGCTTGCGGGAAGTCCATGGCTACACCTTC
abundance: .; j_gene: TRBJ1-2; d_gene: TRBD1; v_gene: TRBV2; CDR3aa: CASTQIGQGGDGYTF; CDR3nt: TGTGCCAGCACCCAGATCGGACAGGGCGGTGACGGCTACACCTTC
abundance: .; j_gene: TRBJ2-5; d_gene: TRBD2; v_gene: TRBV11-2; CDR3aa: CASSLDSRGGLETQYF; CDR3nt: TGTGCCAGCAGCTTAGATTCGCGGGGGGGCCTTGAGACCCAGTACTTC
abundance: .; j_gene: TRBJ2-7; d_gene: TRBD2; v_gene: TRBV20-1; CDR3aa: CSAHLAGAGGYEQYF; CDR3nt: TGCAGTGCTCACCTAGCGGGGGCCGGGGGGTACGAGCAGTACTTC
abundance: .; j_gene: TRBJ1-2; d_gene: .; v_gene: TRBV7-9; CDR3aa: CASSSGPGGSGYTF; CDR3nt: TGTGCCAGCAGCTCTGGGCCCGGAGGTAGTGGCTACACCTTC
abundance: many; j_gene: TRBJ2-5; d_gene: .; v_gene: TRBV18; CDR3aa: CASSPLGRTGKETQYF; CDR3nt: TGTGCCAGCTCACCACTCGGGAGGACAGGGAAAGAGACCCAGTACTTC
abundance: .; j_gene: TRBJ1-2; d_gene: TRBD1; v_gene: TRBV7-3; CDR3aa: CASSADRVPYPGYTF; CDR3nt: TGTGCCAGCAGCGCAGACAGGGTCCCATACCCCGGCTACACCTTC
abundance: .; j_gene: TRBJ2-3; d_gene: TRBD1; v_gene: TRBV5-1; CDR3aa: CASSLEGTGGTDTQYF; CDR3nt: TGCGCCAGCAGCTTGGAGGGAACAGGGGGCACAGATACGCAGTATTTT
abundance: .; j_gene: TRBJ2-7; d_gene: TRBD2; v_gene: TRBV5-8; CDR3aa: CASSQDRGGSGSYEQYF; CDR3nt: TGTGCCAGCAGCCAAGATCGGGGCGGGAGCGGGTCCTACGAGCAGTACTTC
abundance: many; j_gene: TRBJ1-4; d_gene: .; v_gene: TRBV15; CDR3aa: CATSRGGGKLFF; CDR3nt: TGTGCCACCAGCAGAGGAGGGGGAAAACTGTTTTTT
abundance: .; j_gene: TRBJ1-2; d_gene: .; v_gene: TRBV9; CDR3aa: CASSVTGGENYGYTF; CDR3nt: TGTGCCAGCAGCGTAACCGGGGGCGAGAACTATGGCTACACCTTC
abundance: many; j_gene: TRBJ1-1; d_gene: .; v_gene: TRBV24-1; CDR3aa: CATSDLVYRGTQNTEAFF; CDR3nt: TGTGCCACCAGTGATTTGGTATACCGTGGGACTCAGAACACTGAAGCTTTCTTT
abundance: .; j_gene: TRBJ2-2; d_gene: .; v_gene: TRBV29-1; CDR3aa: CSVSANPVANTGELFF; CDR3nt: TGCAGCGTCTCAGCAAATCCGGTCGCGAACACCGGGGAGCTGTTTTTT
abundance: many; j_gene: TRBJ1-5; d_gene: .; v_gene: TRBV5-1; CDR3aa: CASSLAGGAHQPQHF; CDR3nt: TGCGCCAGCAGCTTGGCCGGGGGGGCCCATCAGCCCCAGCATTTT